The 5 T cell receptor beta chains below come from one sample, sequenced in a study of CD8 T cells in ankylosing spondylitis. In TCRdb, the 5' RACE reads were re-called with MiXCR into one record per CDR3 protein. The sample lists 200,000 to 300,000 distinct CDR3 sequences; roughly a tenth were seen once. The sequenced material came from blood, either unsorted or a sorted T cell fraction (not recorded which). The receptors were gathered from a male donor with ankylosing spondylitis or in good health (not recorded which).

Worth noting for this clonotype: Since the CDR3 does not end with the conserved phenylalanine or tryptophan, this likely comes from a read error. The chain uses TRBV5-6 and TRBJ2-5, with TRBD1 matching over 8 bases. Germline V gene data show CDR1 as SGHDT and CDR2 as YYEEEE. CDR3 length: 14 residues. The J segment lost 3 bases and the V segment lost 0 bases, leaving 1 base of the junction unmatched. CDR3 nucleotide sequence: TGTGCCAGCAGCTTGGTGGACAGGGAAGAGACCCAGTACCTC. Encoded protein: CASSLVDREETQYL.

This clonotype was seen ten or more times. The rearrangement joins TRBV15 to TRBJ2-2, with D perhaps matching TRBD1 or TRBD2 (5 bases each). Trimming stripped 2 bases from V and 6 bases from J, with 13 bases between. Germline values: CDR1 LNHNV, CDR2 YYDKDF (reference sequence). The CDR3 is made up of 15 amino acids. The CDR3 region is CATSRPQGEPGELFF. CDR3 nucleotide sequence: TGTGCCACCAGCAGACCCCAGGGAGAACCCGGGGAGCTGTTTTTT.

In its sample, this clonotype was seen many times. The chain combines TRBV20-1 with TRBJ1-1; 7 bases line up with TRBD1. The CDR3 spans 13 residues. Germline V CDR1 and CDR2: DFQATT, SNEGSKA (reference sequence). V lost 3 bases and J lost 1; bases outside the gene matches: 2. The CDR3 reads CSASWDRNTEAFF. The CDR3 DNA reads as TGCAGTGCTAGCTGGGACAGGAACACTGAAGCTTTCTTT.

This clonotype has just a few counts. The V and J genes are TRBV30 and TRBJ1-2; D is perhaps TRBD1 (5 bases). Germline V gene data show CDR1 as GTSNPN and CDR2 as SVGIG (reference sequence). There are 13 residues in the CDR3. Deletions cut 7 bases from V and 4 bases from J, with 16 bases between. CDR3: CASEEGRIYGYTF. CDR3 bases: TGTGCCTCCGAGGAGGGGAGAATCTATGGCTACACCTTC.

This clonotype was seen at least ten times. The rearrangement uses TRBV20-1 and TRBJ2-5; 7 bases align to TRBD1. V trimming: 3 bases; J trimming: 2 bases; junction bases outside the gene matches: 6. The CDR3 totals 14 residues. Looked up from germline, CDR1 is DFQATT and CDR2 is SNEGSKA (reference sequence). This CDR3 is CSARLLGQQETQYF. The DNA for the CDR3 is TGCAGTGCTAGGTTACTGGGACAGCAAGAGACCCAGTACTTC.